The table lists the clone carrying this T cell receptor beta chain with a few counts. Trimming cost V 5 bases and J 0 bases, with 9 bases left between them. CDR3 length equals 14 residues. In germline, CDR1 is LGHNA, CDR2 YNFKEQ. The source of the sample is a study of T-cell reconstitution after alpha-beta-depleted transplantation in children. Researchers prepared the TCRbeta library using unique molecular identifiers, the study reports. TCRdb re-derived calls from the PCR reads in MiXCR, one entry per CDR3 protein. The sample shows hundreds of thousands of distinct CDR3 sequences, around 13% of them seen only once.

This rearrangement joins TRBV4-2 to TRBJ2-3; possible D gene TRBD2, 5 bases. The receptor comes from a male patient younger than 18 who had a stem cell transplant for acute myeloid leukemia, so the T cells may come from the graft donor. This material consisted of PBMCs, mostly from graft donor cells, taken 360 days after TCRalphabeta/CD19-depleted stem cell transplant. The CDR3 nucleotides are TGTGCCAGCAGCTCTCTAGCTAGCACAGATACGCAGTATTTT. It codes for CASSSLASTDTQYF.